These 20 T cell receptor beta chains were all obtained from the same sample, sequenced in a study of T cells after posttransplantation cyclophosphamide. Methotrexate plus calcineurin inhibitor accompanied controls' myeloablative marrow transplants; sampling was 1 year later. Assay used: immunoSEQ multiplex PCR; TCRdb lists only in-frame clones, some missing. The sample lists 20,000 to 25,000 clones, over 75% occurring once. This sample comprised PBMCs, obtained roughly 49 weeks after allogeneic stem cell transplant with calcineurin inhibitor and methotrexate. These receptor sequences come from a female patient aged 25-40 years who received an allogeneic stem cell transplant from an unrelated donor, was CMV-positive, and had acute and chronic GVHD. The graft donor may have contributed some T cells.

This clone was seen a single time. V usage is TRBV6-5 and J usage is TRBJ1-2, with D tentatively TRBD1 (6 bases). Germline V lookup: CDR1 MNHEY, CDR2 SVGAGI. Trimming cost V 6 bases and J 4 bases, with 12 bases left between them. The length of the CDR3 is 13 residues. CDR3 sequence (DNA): TGTGCCAGCAGGGCCGACAGGAGCTATGGCTACACCTTC. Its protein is CASRADRSYGYTF.

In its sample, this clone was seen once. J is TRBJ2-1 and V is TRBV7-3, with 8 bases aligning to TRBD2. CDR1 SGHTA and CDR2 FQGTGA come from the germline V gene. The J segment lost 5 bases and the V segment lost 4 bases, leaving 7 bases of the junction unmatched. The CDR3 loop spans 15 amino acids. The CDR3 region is CASSSSGTSNNEQFF. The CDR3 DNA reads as TGTGCCAGCAGCTCTTCCGGGACTAGTAACAATGAGCAGTTCTTC.

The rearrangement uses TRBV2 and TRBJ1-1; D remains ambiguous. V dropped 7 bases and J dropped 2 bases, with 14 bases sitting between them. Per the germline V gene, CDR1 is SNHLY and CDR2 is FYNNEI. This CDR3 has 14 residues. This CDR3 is CASKQATANTEAFF. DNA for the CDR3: TGTGCCAGCAAGCAGGCGACGGCTAACACTGAAGCTTTCTTT.

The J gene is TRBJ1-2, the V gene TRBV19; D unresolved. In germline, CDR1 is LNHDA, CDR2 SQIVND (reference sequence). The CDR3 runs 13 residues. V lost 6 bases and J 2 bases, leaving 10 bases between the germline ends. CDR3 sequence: CASSWNGNYGYTF. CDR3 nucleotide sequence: TGTGCCAGTAGCTGGAACGGGAACTATGGCTACACCTTC.

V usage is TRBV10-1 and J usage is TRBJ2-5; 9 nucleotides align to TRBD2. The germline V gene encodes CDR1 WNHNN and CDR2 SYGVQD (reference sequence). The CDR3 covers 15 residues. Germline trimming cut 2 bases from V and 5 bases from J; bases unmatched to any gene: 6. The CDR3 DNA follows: TGCGCCAGCAGTGAGGCGCACGCGGGAGGGGAGACCCAGTACTTC. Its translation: CASSEAHAGGETQYF.

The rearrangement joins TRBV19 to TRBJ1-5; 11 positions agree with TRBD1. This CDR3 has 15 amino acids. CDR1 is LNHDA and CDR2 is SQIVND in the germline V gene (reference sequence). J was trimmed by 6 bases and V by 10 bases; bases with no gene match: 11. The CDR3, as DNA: TGTGCCACACGGAGGACAGGGGGCCAGGGTCAGCCCCAGCATTTT. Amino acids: CATRRTGGQGQPQHF.

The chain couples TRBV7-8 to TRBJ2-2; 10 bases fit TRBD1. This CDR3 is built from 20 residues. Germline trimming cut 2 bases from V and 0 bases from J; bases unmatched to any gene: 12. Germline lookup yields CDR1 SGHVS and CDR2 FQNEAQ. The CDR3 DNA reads TGTGCCAGCAGCTTATCAGCGTACCCGACAGGGGGCGCGAACACCGGGGAGCTGTTTTTT. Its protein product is CASSLSAYPTGGANTGELFF.

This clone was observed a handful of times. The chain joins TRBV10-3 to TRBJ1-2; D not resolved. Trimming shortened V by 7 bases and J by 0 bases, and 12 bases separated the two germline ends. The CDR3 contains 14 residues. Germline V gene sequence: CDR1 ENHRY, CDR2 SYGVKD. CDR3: CAITYSPTNYGYTF. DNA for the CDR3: TGTGCCATCACATACAGTCCTACTAACTATGGCTACACCTTC.

CDR3 sequence (DNA): TGTGCCAGTAGTATGCGAACAGGGGGGACTGGGGCCAACGTCCTGACTTTC. Translation gives CASSMRTGGTGANVLTF. The chain employs TRBV19 and TRBJ2-6; TRBD1 agrees at 8 bases. The CDR3 length is 17 residues. V was clipped by 3 bases and J by 2 bases; unmatched bases: 6. CDR1 LNHDA and CDR2 SQIVND come from the germline V gene (reference sequence).

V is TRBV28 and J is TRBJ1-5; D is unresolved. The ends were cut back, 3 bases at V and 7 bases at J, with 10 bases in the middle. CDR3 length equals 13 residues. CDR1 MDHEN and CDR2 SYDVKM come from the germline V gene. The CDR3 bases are TGTGCCAGCAGTTTCTCGGGGAACCAGCCCCAGCATTTT. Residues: CASSFSGNQPQHF.

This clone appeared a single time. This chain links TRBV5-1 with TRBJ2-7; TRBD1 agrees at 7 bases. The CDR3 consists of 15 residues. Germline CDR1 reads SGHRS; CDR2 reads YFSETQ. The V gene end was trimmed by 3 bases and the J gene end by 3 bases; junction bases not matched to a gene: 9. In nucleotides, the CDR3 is TGCGCCAGCAGCTCCCGGACAGGAAGACTCTACGAGCAGTACTTC. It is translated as CASSSRTGRLYEQYF.

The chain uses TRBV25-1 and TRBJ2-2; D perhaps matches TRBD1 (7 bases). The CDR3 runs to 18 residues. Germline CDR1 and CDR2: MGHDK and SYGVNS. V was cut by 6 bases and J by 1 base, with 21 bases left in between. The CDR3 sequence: CASRTSDRTTWNTGELFF. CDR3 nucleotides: TGTGCCAGCAGAACATCGGACAGGACTACGTGGAACACCGGGGAGCTGTTTTTT.

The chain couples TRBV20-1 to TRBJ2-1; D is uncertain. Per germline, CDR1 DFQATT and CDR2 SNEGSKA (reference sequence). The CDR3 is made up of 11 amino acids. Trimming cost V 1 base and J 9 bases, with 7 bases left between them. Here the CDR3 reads CSARVMSEQFF. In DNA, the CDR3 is TGCAGTGCTAGAGTGATGAGTGAGCAGTTCTTC.

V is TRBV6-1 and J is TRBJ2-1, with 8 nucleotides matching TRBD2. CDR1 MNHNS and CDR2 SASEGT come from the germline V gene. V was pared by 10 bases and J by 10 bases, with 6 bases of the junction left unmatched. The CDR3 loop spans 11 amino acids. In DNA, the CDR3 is TGTGCCAAGACGGGACTAGACGAGCAGTTCTTC. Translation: CAKTGLDEQFF.

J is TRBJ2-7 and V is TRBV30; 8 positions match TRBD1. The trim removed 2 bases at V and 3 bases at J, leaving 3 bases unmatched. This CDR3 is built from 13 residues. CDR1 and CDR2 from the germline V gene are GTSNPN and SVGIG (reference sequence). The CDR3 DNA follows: TGTGCCTGGAGTAAACAGGGGGTCTACGAGCAGTACGTC. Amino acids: CAWSKQGVYEQYV.

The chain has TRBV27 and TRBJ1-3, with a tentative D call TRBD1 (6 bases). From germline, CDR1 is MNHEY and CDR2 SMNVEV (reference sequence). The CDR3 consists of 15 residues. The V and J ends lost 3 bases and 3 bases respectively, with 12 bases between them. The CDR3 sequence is CASSFGGADGNTIYF. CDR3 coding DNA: TGTGCCAGCAGTTTCGGGGGGGCCGATGGAAACACCATATATTTT.

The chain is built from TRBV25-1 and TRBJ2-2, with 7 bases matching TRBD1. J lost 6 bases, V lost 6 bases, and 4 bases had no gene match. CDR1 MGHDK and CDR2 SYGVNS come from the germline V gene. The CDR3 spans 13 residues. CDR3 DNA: TGTGCCAGCAGCCCCACAGGGGCCGGGGAGCTGTTTTTT. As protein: CASSPTGAGELFF.

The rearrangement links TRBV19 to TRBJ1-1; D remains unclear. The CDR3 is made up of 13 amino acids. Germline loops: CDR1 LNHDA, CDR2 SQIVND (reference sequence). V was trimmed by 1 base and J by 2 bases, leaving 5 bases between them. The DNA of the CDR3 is TGTGCCAGTAGTATAGGGGCAAACACTGAAGCTTTCTTT. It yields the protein CASSIGANTEAFF.

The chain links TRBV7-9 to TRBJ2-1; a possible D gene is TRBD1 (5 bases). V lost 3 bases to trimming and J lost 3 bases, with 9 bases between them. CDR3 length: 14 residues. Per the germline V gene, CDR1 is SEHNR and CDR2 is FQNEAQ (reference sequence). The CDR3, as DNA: TGTGCCAGCAGCTTCGTCAGGGACTACAATGAGCAGTTCTTC. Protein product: CASSFVRDYNEQFF.

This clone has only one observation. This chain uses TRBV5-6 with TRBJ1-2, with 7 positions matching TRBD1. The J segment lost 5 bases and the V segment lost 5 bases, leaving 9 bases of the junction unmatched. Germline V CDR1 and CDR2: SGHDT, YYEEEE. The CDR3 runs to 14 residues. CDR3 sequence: CASSYALTGYGYTF. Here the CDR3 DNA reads TGTGCCAGCAGTTACGCCCTGACAGGGTATGGCTACACCTTC.